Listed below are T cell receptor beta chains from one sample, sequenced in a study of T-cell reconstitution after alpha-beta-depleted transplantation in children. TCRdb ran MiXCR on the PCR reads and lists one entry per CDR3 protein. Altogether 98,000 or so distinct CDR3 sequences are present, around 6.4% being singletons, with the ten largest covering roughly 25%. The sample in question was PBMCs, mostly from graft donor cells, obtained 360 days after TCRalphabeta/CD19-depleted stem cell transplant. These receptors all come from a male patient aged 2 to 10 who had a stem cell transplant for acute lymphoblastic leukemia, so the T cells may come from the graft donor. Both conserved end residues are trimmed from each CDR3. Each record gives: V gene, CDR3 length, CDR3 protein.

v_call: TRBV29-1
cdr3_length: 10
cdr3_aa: SVVGGHGELF

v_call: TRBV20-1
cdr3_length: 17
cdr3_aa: SAHPHRGWSGRASETQY

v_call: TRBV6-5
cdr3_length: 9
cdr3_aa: ATGGDYEQY

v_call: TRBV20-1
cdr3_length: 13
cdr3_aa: FGGLAKGLRGTQY

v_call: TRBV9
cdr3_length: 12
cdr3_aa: ASSLEGWDDEQY

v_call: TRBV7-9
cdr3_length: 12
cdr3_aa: ASSSLSTTDTQY

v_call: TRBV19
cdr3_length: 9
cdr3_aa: ASSIQLEQY

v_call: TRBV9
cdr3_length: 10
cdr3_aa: ASTAPGAGYT

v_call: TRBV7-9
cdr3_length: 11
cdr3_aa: ASTSGGSYEQY

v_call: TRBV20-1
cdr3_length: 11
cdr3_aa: SARGGYQETQY

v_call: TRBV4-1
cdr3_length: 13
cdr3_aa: ASSQGERNTGELF

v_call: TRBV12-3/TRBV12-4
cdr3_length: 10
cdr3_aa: ASCTTGRGYT

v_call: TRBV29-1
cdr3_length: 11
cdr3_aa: SVEVGGGGGQF

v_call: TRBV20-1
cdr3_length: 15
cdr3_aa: SARDPGLAGVIYEQY

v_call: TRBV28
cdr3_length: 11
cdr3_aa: ASSSLRRGEQY

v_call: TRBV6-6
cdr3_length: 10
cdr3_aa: ASSTSGREQY

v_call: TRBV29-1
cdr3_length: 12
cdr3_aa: SVLPHRSTRSYT

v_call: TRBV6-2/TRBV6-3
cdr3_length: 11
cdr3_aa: ASKKQGSTEAF

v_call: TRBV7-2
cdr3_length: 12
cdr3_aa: ASSLAGKGKPQH

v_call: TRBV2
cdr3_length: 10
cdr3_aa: AIPTGYRGYT

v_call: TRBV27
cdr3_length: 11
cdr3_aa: ATSDGTHQPQH

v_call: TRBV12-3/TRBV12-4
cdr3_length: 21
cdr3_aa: ASSLALLAGGTLGLSGANVLT

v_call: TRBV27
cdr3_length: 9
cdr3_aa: ASSFIYEQY

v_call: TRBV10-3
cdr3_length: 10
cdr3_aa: AINGQGDGYT

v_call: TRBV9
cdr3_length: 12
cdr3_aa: ASSVAGRFHGYT

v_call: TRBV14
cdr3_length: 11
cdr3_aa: ASSQEDNGELF

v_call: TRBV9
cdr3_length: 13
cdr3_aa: ASSVGGSITYEQY

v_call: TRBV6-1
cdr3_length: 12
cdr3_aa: ASRPDRRPYEQY

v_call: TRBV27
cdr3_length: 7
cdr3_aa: ATGTPMF

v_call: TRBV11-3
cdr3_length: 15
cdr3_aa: ASSSSLAGGTIDTQY

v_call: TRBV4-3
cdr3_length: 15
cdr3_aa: ASSQDPGRGGNQPQH

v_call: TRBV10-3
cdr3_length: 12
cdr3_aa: AISYRGWDYGYT

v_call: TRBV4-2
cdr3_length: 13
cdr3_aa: ASSQDWRGPETQY

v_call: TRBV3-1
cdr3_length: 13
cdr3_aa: ASSQEWTLYNEQF

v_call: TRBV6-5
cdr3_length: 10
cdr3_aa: ASREAGGTIY

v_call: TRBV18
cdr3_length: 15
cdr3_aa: ASSPPWASQGYGTQY

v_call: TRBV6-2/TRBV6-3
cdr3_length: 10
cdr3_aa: ASSPRRDEQY

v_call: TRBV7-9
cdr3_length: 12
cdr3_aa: ASSPVTRGETQY

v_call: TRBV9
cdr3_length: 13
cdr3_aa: ASSGSGREGDTQY

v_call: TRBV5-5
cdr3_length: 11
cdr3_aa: ASSPTGEETQY

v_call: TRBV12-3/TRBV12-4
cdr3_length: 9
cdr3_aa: ASSLGSSLY

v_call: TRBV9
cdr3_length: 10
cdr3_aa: ASSVEDDTQY

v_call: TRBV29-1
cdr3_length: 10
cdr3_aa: SVPGSTGELF

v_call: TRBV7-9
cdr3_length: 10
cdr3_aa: ASSTSTYEQY

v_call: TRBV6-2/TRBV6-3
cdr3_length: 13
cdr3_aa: ASSYAGRTAETQY

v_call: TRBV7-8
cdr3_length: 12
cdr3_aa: ASSLENRDYEQY

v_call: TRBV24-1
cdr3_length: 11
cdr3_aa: ATNDRVTGELF

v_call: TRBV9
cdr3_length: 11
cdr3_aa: ASSVRSTETQY

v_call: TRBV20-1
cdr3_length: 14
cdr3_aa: SASHTHSPRNYEQY

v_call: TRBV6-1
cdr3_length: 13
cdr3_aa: ASSDLLLKGGALF

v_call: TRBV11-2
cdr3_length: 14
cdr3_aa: ASSPYTPLTYSPLH

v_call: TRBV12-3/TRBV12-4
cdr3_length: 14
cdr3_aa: ASSPHAARETDTQY

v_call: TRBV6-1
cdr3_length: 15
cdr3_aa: ASRPLTGVLVNNEQF

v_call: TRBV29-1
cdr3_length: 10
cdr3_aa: SVLSQSYGYT

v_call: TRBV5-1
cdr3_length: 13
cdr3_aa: ASSLGRGSNEKLF